This T cell receptor (beta chain) was sequenced for a study of tumor-infiltrating lymphocytes in primary liver carcinoma. About the study: Measuring roughly 4.2 to 10 cm across, the tumors were staged as T1-T3 N0M0.

Constant-region priming of roughly 0.45 ug total RNA yielded TCR beta cDNA. Nested multiplex PCR, run for three rounds with slightly modified ARM-PCR, yielded TCR beta libraries. Investigators reported that the first two PCR rounds, at roughly 11 cycles each, used TRBV1-TRBV30 forward primers with a C-beta reverse primer. TCRdb ran MiXCR on the multiplex PCR reads and lists one entry per CDR3 protein. The sample carries under 200,000 distinct CDR3 sequences, approximately 80% recorded once. Unsorted bulk tissue (roughly 19-30 mg) underwent RNA and DNA co-extraction. This CDR3 is 16 amino acids long. V was pared by 8 bases and J by 7 bases, with 24 bases between.

The chain combines TRBV12-3 or TRBV12-4 with TRBJ2-1, with D perhaps matching TRBD1 or TRBD2 (5 bases each). The sample was tumor tissue from primary liver carcinoma. The receptor was isolated from a man in his forties with primary liver carcinoma and hepatitis B virus infection. The CDR3 region has the DNA TGTGCCAGCGCCCGAAGGGACGGGGAATTACTTAATGAGCAGTTCTTC. Translated: CASARRDGELLNEQFF.